This T cell receptor beta chain was sequenced in a study of control samples from healthy donors and cancer patients. This table comes from immunoSEQ multiplex PCR, and its TCRdb copy is limited to in-frame clones, with some not included. Of about 150,000 clones in the sample, about 94% were seen once. CDR1 is ENHRY, CDR2 SYGVKD, per germline. V lost 7 bases and J 1 base, leaving 13 bases between the germline ends. This CDR3 contains 15 residues. The specimen sequenced was blood. J is TRBJ2-2 and V is TRBV10-3; tentatively, D is TRBD1 (6 bases). The receptor comes from a man aged 40-49 years in good health. The CDR3 bases are TGTGCCATCAATTCAGGGGCACTGAACACCGGGGAGCTGTTTTTT. Its translation: CAINSGALNTGELFF.